The clone carrying this T cell receptor beta chain was counted only a few times. The data are from a study of human T cells and chemical hapten exposure. Single cDNA molecules in the library carried unique molecular identifiers attached during preparation. TCRdb fed the RACE reads into MiXCR, producing one record per CDR3 protein. Found here are 60,000 to 80,000 distinct CDR3 sequences, around 6.5% of them singletons; the top ten hold around 3.6%. With 3 bases removed from V and 5 bases from J, the gap between germline ends came to 14 bases. The CDR3 loop spans 14 amino acids. Germline V gene sequence: CDR1 MDHEN, CDR2 SYDVKM. Regarding time point: healthy volunteer bleed at 6 weeks. Total RNA was isolated from whole blood that had not been fractionated.

This TCR derives from a female donor in good health. Some clones in this sample may be carry-over from other donors' samples. The chain couples TRBV28 to TRBJ2-7; D is perhaps TRBD2 (6 bases). The sample comprised whole blood. CDR3 amino acids: CASSFPGTAHEQYF. As DNA, the CDR3 is TGTGCCAGCAGTTTCCCCGGGACTGCACACGAGCAGTACTTC. The full variable domain, rest sourced from reference TRBV28 and TRBJ2-7, is DVKVTQSSRYLVKRTGEKVFLECVQDMDHENMFWYRQDPGLGLRLIYFSYDVKMKEKGDIPEGYSVSREKKERFSLILESASTNQTSMYLCASSFPGTAHEQYFGPGTRLTVT.